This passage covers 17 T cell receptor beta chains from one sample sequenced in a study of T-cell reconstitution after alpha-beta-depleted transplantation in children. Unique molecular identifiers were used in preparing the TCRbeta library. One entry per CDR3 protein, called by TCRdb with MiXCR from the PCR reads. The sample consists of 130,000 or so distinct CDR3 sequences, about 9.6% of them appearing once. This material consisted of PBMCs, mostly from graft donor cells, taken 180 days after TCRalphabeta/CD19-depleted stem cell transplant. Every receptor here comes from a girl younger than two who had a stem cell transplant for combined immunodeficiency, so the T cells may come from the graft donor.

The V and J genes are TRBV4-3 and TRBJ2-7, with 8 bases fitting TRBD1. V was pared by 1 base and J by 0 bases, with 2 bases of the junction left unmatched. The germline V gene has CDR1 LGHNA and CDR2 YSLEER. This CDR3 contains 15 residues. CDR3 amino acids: CASSQGQGTSYEQYF. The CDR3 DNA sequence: TGCGCCAGCAGCCAAGGACAGGGGACCTCCTACGAGCAGTACTTC.

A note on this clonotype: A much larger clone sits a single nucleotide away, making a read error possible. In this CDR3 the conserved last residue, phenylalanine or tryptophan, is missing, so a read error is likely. CDR3 nucleotide sequence: TGCGCCAGCAATGGTCGAGCGGATCCCTACGAGCAGTACTCC. Its protein product is CASNGRADPYEQYS. The rearrangement uses TRBV10-2 and TRBJ2-7; possible D gene TRBD2, 5 bases. Germline CDR1 WSHSY, CDR2 SAAADI. The CDR3 has 14 amino acids. V was clipped by 7 bases and J by 2 bases, with 15 bases between them.

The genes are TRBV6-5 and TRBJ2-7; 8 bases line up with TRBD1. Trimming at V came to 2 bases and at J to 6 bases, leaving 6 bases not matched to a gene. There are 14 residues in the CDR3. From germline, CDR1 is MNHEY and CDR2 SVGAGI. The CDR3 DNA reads TGTGCCAGCAGTTACCCTTTCCAGGGGGCCGAGCAGTACTTC. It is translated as CASSYPFQGAEQYF.

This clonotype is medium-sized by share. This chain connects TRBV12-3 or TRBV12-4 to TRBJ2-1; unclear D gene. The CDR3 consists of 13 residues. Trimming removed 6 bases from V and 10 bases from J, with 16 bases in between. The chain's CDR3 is CASSPGRFREQFF. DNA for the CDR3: TGTGCCAGCAGCCCCGGACGTTTTAGGGAGCAGTTCTTC.

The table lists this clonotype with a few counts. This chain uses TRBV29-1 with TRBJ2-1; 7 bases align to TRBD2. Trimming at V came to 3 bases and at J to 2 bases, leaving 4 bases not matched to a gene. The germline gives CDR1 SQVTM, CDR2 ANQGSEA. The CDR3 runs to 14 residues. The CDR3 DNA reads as TGCAGCGTTGACTTCGCGGGGGCCTACAATGAGCAGTTCTTC. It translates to CSVDFAGAYNEQFF.

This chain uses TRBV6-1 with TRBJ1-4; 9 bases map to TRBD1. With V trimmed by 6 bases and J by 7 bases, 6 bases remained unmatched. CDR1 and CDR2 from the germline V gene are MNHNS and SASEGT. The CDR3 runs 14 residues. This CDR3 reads CASSPGQGPEKLFF. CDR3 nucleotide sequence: TGTGCCAGCAGCCCGGGACAGGGTCCTGAAAAACTGTTTTTT.

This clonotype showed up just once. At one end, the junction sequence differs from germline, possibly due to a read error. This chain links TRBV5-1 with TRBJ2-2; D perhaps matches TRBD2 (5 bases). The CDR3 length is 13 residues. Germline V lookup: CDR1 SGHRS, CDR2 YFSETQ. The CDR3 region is CASMGINTGERFF. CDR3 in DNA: TGCGCCAGCATGGGCATTAACACCGGGGAGCGGTTTTTT.

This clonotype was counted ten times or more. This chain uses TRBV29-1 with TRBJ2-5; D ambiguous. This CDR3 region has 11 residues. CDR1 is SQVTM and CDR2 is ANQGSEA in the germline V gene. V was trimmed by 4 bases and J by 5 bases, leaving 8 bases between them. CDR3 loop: CSVGAVETQYF. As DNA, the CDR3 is TGCAGCGTTGGTGCAGTCGAGACCCAGTACTTC.

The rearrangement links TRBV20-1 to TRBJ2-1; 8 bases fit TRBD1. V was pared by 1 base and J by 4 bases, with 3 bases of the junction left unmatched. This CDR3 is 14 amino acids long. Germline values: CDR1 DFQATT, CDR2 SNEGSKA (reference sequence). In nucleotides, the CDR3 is TGCAGTGCTAGAGGGGACAGGATGTACAATGAGCAGTTCTTC. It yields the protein CSARGDRMYNEQFF.

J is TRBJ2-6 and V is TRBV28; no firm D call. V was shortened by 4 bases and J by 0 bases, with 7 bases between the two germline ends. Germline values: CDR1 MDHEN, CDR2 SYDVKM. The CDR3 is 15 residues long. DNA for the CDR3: TGTGCCAGCAGTTATGTGTCCTCTGGGGCCAACGTCCTGACTTTC. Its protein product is CASSYVSSGANVLTF.

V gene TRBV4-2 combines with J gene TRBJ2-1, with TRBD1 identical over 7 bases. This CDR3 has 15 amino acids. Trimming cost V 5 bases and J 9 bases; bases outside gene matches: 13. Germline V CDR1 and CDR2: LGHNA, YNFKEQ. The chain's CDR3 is CASSLPGTVKGEQFF. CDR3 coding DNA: TGTGCCAGCAGCTTACCCGGGACAGTGAAGGGTGAGCAGTTCTTC.

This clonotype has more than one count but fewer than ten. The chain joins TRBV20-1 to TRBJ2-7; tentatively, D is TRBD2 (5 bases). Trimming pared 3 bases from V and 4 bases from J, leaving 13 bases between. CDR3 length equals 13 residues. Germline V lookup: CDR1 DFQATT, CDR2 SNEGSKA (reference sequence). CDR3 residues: CSARGALRYEQYF. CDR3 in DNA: TGCAGTGCTAGGGGAGCCCTACGTTACGAGCAGTACTTC.

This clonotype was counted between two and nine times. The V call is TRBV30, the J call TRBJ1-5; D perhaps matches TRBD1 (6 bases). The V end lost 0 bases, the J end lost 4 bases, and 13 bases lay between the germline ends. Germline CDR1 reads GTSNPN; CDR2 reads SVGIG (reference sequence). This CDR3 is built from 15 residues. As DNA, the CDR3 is TGTGCCTGGAGTGTACCCAGGGGCTGGAATCAGCCCCAGCATTTT. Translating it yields CAWSVPRGWNQPQHF.

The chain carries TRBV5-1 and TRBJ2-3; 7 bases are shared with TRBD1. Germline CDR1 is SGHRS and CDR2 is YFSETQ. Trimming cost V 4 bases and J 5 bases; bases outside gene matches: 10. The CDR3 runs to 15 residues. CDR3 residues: CASSPVKGAGDTQYF. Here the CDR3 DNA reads TGCGCCAGCAGCCCTGTTAAGGGGGCAGGAGATACGCAGTATTTT. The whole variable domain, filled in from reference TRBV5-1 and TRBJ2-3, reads KAGVTQTPRYLIKTRGQQVTLSCSPISGHRSVSWYQQTPGQGLQFLFEYFSETQRNKGNFPGRFSGRQFSNSRSEMNVSTLELGDSALYLCASSPVKGAGDTQYFGPGTRLTVL.

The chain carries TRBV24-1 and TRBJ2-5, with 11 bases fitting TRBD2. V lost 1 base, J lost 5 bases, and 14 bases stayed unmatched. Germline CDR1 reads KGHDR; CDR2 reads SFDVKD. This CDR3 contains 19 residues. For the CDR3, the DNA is TGTGCCACCAGTGATTTTGGCCTAGCGGGGGGTATCCCTCTGGAGACCCAGTACTTC. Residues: CATSDFGLAGGIPLETQYF.

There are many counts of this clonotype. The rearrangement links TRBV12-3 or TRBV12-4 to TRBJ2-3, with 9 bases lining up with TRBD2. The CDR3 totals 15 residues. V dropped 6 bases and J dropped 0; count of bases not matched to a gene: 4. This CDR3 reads CASSWRGGSTDTQYF. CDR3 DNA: TGTGCCAGCAGCTGGCGGGGGGGGAGCACAGATACGCAGTATTTT.

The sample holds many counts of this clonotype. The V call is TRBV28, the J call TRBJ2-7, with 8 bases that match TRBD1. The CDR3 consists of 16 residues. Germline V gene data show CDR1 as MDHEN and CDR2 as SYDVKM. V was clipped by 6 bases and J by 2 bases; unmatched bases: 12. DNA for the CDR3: TGTGCCAGCAGGCCTACCGGGACAGGCAAACCCTACGAGCAGTACTTC. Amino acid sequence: CASRPTGTGKPYEQYF.